These 4 T cell receptor beta chains were sequenced from one sample in a study of long-term antiretroviral therapy in people with HIV. Survey-level resolution applied to immunoSEQ assay v3.0. Sequencing was performed with immunoSEQ multiplex PCR; in TCRdb, only in-frame clones are kept and a portion is missing. This table has about 21,000 clones, around 80% appearing once. Sequencing used unsorted PBMCs, obtained 4.1 years after starting antiretroviral therapy. All receptors come from a woman between 40 and 55 years old with HIV.

This sequence joins TRBV5-1 and TRBJ2-3; 12 bases agree with TRBD2. Germline CDR1 and CDR2: SGHRS and YFSETQ. The CDR3 runs 16 residues. Unmatched junction bases numbered 4, after V lost 1 base and J lost 4 bases. The CDR3: CASSLTSGGLADTQYF. The CDR3 nucleotides read TGCGCCAGCAGCTTGACTAGCGGGGGGTTGGCAGATACGCAGTATTTT. Together with reference TRBV5-1 and TRBJ2-3, the CDR3 gives the full variable domain: KAGVTQTPRYLIKTRGQQVTLSCSPISGHRSVSWYQQTPGQGLQFLFEYFSETQRNKGNFPGRFSGRQFSNSRSEMNVSTLELGDSALYLCASSLTSGGLADTQYFGPGTRLTVL.

The chain employs TRBV6-4 and TRBJ2-1, with 14 nucleotides matching TRBD2. The CDR3 spans 15 residues. The J segment lost 6 bases and the V segment lost 8 bases, leaving 6 bases of the junction unmatched. In germline, CDR1 is MRHNA, CDR2 SNTAGT. CDR3 amino acids: CASRGLAGAANEQFF. The DNA of the CDR3 is TGTGCCAGCCGGGGACTAGCGGGAGCGGCCAATGAGCAGTTCTTC.

The rearrangement links TRBV4-3 to TRBJ2-1; a possible D gene is TRBD2 (6 bases). The CDR3 contains 15 residues. The germline gives CDR1 LGHNA, CDR2 YSLEER. V lost 1 base to trimming and J lost 7 bases, with 14 bases between them. The CDR3 here is CASSQGSTGVNEQFF. DNA for the CDR3: TGCGCCAGCAGCCAAGGCTCAACGGGGGTTAATGAGCAGTTCTTC.

The DNA of the CDR3 is TGTGCCAGCAGTTCTATGACTAGCGGGGTTACGCAGTATTTT. Protein: CASSSMTSGVTQYF. V usage is TRBV28 and J usage is TRBJ2-3; the match to TRBD2 covers 11 bases. The CDR3 covers 14 residues. V shed 4 bases, J shed 8 bases, and the junction held 5 bases outside the gene matches. From germline, CDR1 is MDHEN and CDR2 SYDVKM.